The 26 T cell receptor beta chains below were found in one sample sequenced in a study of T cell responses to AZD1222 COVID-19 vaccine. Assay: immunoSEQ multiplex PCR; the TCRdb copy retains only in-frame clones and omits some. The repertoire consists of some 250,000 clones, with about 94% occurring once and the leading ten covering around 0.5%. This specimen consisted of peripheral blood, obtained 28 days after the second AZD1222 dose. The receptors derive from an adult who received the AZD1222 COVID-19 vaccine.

DNA of the CDR3: TGTGCCAGCAGTTACTCGAGGGGACAGGGGACTTCACCCCTCCACTTT. Encoded protein: CASSYSRGQGTSPLHF. The V gene is TRBV6-5, the J gene TRBJ1-6; the match to TRBD1 covers 10 bases. The CDR3 sequence is 16 residues long. After removal of 0 bases from V and 9 bases from J, the junction contained 5 bases not matched to a gene. From germline, CDR1 is MNHEY and CDR2 SVGAGI.

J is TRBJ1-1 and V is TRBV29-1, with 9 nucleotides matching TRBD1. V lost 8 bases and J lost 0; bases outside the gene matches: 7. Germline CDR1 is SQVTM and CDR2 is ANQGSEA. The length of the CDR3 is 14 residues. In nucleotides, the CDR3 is TGCAGCTGGACAGGGGTTGGGGTGAACACTGAAGCTTTCTTT. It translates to CSWTGVGVNTEAFF.

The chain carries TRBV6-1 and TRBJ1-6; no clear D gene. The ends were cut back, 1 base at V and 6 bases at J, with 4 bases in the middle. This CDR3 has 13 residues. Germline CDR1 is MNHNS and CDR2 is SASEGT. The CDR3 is CASSEVSNSPLHF. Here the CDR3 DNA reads TGTGCCAGCAGTGAAGTGAGTAATTCACCCCTCCACTTT.

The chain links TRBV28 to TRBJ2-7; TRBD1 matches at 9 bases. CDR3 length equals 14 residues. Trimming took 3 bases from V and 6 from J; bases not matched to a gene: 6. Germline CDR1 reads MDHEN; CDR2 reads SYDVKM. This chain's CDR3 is CASSFLDRGFEQYF. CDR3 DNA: TGTGCCAGCAGTTTTCTGGACAGGGGTTTCGAGCAGTACTTC.

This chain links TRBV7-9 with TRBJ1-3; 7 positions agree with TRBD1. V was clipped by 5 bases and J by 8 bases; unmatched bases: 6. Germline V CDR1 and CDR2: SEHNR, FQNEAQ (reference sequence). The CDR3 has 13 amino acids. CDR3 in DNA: TGTGCCAGCAGCCCCGGGACAGTAGACACCATATATTTT. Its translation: CASSPGTVDTIYF. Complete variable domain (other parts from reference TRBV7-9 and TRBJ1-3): DTGVSQNPRHKITKRGQNVTFRCDPISEHNRLYWYRQTLGQGPEFLTYFQNEAQLEKSRLLSDRFSAERPKGSFSTLEIQRTEQGDSAMYLCASSPGTVDTIYFGEGSWLTVV.

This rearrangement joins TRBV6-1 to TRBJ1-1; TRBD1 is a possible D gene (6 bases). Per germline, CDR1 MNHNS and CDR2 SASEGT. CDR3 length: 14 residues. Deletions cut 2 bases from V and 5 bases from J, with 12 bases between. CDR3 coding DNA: TGTGCCAGCAGTGAATGGGGGGGGCCTACTGAAGCTTTCTTT. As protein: CASSEWGGPTEAFF.

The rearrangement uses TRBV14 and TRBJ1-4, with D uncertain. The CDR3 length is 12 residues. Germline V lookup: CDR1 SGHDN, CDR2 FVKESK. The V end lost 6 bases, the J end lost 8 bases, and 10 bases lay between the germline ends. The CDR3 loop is CASSPGREKLFF. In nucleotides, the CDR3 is TGTGCCAGCAGTCCCGGGAGGGAAAAACTGTTTTTT.

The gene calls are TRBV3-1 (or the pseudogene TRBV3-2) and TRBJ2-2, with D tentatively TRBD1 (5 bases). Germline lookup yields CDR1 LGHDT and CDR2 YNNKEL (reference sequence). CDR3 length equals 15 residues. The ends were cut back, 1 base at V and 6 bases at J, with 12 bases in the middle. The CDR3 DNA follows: TGTGCCAGCAGCCAAGGGGCAGGGCCGCCCGGGGAGCTGTTTTTT. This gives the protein CASSQGAGPPGELFF.

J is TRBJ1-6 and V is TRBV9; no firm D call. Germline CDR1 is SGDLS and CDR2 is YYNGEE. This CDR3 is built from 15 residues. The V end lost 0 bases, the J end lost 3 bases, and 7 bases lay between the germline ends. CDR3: CASSVAQNYNSPLHF. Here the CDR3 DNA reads TGTGCCAGCAGCGTAGCACAGAACTATAATTCACCCCTCCACTTT.

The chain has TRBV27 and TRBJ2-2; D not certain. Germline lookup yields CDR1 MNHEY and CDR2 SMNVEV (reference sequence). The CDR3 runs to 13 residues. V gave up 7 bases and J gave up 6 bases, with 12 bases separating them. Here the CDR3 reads CASTVTGPGELFF. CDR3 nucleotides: TGTGCCAGCACCGTGACCGGGCCCGGGGAGCTGTTTTTT.

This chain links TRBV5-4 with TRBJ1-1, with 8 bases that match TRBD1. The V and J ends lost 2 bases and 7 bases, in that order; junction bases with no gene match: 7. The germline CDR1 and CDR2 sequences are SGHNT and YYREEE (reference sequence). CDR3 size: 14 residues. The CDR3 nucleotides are TGTGCCAGCAGCTTCCCCGGGACAGGTATTGAAGCTTTCTTT. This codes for CASSFPGTGIEAFF.

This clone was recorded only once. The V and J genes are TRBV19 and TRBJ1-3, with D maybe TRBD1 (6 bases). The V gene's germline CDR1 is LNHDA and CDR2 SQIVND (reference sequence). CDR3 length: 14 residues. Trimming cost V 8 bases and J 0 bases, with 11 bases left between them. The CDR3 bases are TGTGCCAGTGGGGACACTCACTCTGGAAACACCATATATTTT. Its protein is CASGDTHSGNTIYF.

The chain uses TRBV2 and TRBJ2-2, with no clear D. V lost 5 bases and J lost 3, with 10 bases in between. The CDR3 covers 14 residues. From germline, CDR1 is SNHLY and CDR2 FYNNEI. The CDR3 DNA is TGTGCCAGCAGTCCCGAGACATACACCGGGGAGCTGTTTTTT. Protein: CASSPETYTGELFF.

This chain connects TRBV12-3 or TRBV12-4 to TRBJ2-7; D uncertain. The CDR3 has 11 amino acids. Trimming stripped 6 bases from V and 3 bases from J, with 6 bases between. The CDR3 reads CASRFGYEQYF. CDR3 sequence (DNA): TGTGCCAGCAGGTTTGGCTACGAGCAGTACTTC.

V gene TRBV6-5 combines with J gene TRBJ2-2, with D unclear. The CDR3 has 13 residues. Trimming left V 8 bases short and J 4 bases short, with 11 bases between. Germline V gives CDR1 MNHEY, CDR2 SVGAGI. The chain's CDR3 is CASSISFTGELFF. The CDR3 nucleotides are TGTGCCAGCTCGATATCGTTCACCGGGGAGCTGTTTTTT.

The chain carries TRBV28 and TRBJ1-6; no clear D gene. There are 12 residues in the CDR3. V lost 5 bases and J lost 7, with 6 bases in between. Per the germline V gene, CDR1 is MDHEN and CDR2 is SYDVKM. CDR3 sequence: CASSAPNSPLHF. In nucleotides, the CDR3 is TGTGCCAGCAGTGCGCCCAATTCACCCCTCCACTTT.

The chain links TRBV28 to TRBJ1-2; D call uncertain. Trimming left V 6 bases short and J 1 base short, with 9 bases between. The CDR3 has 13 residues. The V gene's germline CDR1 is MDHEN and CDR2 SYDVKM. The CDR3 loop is CASRWTGNYGYTF. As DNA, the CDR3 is TGTGCCAGCAGGTGGACTGGTAACTATGGCTACACCTTC.

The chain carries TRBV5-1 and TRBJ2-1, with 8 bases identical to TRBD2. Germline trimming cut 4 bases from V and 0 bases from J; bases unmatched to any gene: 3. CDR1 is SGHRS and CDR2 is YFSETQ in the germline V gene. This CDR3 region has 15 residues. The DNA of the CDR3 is TGCGCCAGCAGCGTTAGCGGGGTCTCCTACAATGAGCAGTTCTTC. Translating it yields CASSVSGVSYNEQFF.

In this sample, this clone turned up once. CDR3 nucleotide sequence: TGTGCCAGCACCTACGGGAACTCCTACAATGAGCAGTTCTTC. Encoded protein: CASTYGNSYNEQFF. The chain couples TRBV28 to TRBJ2-1; tentative D call: TRBD2 (5 bases). The CDR3 is 14 amino acids. Germline lookup yields CDR1 MDHEN and CDR2 SYDVKM. Trimming took 7 bases from V and 0 from J, leaving 10 bases between them.

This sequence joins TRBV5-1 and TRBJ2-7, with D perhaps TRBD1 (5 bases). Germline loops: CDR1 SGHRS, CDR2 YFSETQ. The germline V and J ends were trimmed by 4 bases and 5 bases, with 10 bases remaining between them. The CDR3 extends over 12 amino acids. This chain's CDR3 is CASSPRVDEQYF. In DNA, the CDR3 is TGCGCCAGCAGCCCCAGGGTGGACGAGCAGTACTTC.

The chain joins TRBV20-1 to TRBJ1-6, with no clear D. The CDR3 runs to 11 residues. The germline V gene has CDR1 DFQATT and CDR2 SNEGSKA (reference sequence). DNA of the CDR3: TGCAGGGACGTTGATAATTCACCCCTCCACTTT. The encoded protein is CRDVDNSPLHF.

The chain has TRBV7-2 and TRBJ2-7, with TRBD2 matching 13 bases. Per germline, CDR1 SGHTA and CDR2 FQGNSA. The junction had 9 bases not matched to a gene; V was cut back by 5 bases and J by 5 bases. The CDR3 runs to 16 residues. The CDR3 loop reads CASSLRLAGGPNEQYF. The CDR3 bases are TGTGCCAGCAGCCTACGACTAGCGGGAGGTCCGAACGAGCAGTACTTC.

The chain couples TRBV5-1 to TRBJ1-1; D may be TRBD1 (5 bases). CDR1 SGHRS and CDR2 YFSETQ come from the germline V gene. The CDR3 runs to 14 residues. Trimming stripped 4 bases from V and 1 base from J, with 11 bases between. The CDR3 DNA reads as TGCGCCAGCAGCCGGGACTCTCGGAACACTGAAGCTTTCTTT. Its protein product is CASSRDSRNTEAFF.

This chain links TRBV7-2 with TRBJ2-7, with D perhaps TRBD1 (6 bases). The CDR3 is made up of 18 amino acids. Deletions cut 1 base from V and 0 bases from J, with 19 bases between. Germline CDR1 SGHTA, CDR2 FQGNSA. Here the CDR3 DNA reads TGTGCCAGCAGCTTAGAGGGGGTAATAGCGTCCTACTCCTACGAGCAGTACTTC. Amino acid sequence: CASSLEGVIASYSYEQYF.

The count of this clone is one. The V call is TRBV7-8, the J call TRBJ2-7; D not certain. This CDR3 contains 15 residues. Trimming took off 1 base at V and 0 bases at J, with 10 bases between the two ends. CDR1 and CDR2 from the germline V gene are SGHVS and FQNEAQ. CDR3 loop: CASSLGRITSYEQYF. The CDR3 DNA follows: TGTGCCAGCAGCTTAGGACGAATTACCTCCTACGAGCAGTACTTC.

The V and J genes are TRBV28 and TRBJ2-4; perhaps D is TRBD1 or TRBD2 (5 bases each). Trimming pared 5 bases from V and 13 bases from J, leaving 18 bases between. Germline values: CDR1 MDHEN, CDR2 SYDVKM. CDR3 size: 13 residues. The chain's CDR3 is CASSLLAGTIQYF. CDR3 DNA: TGTGCCAGCAGTCTCCTTGCTGGGACCATCCAGTACTTC.